This TCR beta chain was profiled in a study of siplizumab effects on memory and regulatory T cells. Study-wide results and caveats: The alloresponse seemed to draw substantially on naive T cells, which appeared more diverse than memory cells. Siplizumab significantly lowered the alloreactive sequences that could be traced to unstimulated CD4+ memory cells.

Worth noting for this clone: Its antigen is not identified.

Losses at the gene ends were 4 bases for V and 0 bases for J; bases not matched to a gene: 0. The germline V gene encodes CDR1 SNHLY and CDR2 FYNNEI. The CDR3 contains 14 residues. Each sample contributed around 10^5 TCR templates to the assay. Clones were sequenced by immunoSEQ multiplex PCR, and TCRdb holds only the in-frame ones, with some missing. The data show around 94,000 clones, about 90% seen once. The sample taken for sequencing was CD4+ T cells sorted from blood. The sequence was collected from a human donor in good health. V gene TRBV2 combines with J gene TRBJ1-3; TRBD1 matches 7 bases. The chain's CDR3 is CASSGDSSGNTIYF. In DNA, the CDR3 is TGTGCCAGCAGTGGGGACAGCTCTGGAAACACCATATATTTT.